The next 18 T cell receptor beta chains were all read from a single sample in a study of cytomegalovirus exposure and HLA in healthy donors. 13 Jbeta primers and 60 Vbeta primers were used for the PCR. The method was immunoSEQ multiplex PCR; TCRdb's version includes in-frame clones alone and lacks a portion of them. This table has 180,000 or so clones, 62% appearing once. The sample consisted of PBMCs. The source of these receptors is a man between 40 and 49 years old in good health and CMV-seronegative.

The rearrangement uses TRBV7-9 and TRBJ1-2; D gene ambiguous. The germline CDR1 and CDR2 sequences are SEHNR and FQNEAQ (reference sequence). The CDR3 length is 13 residues. V was clipped by 4 bases and J by 5 bases, with 11 bases between them. Here the CDR3 reads CASSYGEAYGYTF. For the CDR3, the DNA is TGTGCCAGCAGCTACGGGGAGGCATATGGCTACACCTTC. Supplemented by reference TRBV7-9 and TRBJ1-2, the full variable domain reads DTGVSQNPRHKITKRGQNVTFRCDPISEHNRLYWYRQTLGQGPEFLTYFQNEAQLEKSRLLSDRFSAERPKGSFSTLEIQRTEQGDSAMYLCASSYGEAYGYTFGSGTRLTVV.

The chain uses TRBV6-1 and TRBJ1-4; tentatively, D is TRBD1 (6 bases). V shed 3 bases and J shed 2 bases, with 13 bases lying between them. The CDR3 is 16 residues long. CDR1 MNHNS and CDR2 SASEGT come from the germline V gene. The CDR3: CASSDPLGATNEKLFF. The CDR3 region has the DNA TGTGCCAGCAGTGATCCGCTGGGGGCCACTAATGAAAAACTGTTTTTT.

The chain uses TRBV28 and TRBJ1-6; D not certain. Germline V CDR1 and CDR2: MDHEN, SYDVKM. This CDR3 has 15 residues. Trimming cost V 6 bases and J 0 bases, with 9 bases left between them. The CDR3: CASRSSDSYNSPLHF. The CDR3 nucleotides are TGTGCCAGCAGGTCTTCAGACTCCTATAATTCACCCCTCCACTTT.

The chain links TRBV2 to TRBJ1-4; the D is unclear. The CDR3 loop spans 11 amino acids. Germline assignment: CDR1 SNHLY and CDR2 FYNNEI. The germline V and J ends were trimmed by 3 bases and 8 bases, with 4 bases remaining between them. CDR3 sequence: CASSDQEKLFF. The DNA for the CDR3 is TGTGCCAGCAGTGATCAAGAAAAACTGTTTTTT.

The chain carries TRBV27 and TRBJ2-1, with D maybe TRBD2 (6 bases). The V and J ends lost 1 base and 3 bases respectively, with 10 bases between them. The CDR3 contains 15 residues. Germline CDR1 is MNHEY and CDR2 is SMNVEV (reference sequence). As DNA, the CDR3 is TGTGCCAGCAGTTTATGGACTACCATCTACAATGAGCAGTTCTTC. It is translated as CASSLWTTIYNEQFF.

In its sample, this clone was seen once. V usage is TRBV19 and J usage is TRBJ2-7; a possible D gene is TRBD1 (5 bases). Trimming took 7 bases from V and 7 from J, leaving 20 bases between them. The CDR3 is 14 amino acids. From germline, CDR1 is LNHDA and CDR2 SQIVND (reference sequence). The CDR3 sequence: CASNQDLTQGEQYF. CDR3 nucleotide sequence: TGTGCCAGTAATCAGGACCTAACCCAGGGAGAGCAGTACTTC.

Of note for this clone: The junction shows a germline mismatch at one end, possibly a read error. The chain has TRBV6-5 and TRBJ2-2, with no clear D. Per germline, CDR1 MNHEY and CDR2 SVGAGI. This CDR3 is 13 amino acids long. The CDR3 spells CAGRNTDTGELFF. For the CDR3, the DNA is TGTGCCGGCAGAAACACAGACACCGGGGAGCTGTTTTTT.

The genes are TRBV2 and TRBJ1-5, with D maybe TRBD1 (6 bases). This CDR3 contains 13 residues. Germline CDR1 is SNHLY and CDR2 is FYNNEI. V was trimmed by 8 bases and J by 5 bases, leaving 13 bases between them. For the CDR3, the DNA is TGTGCCAGCGGGATTTACAGGGATCAGCCCCAGCATTTT. Residues: CASGIYRDQPQHF.

The chain recombines TRBV11-3 with TRBJ2-5, with 11 bases fitting TRBD2. Germline CDR1 is SGHNT and CDR2 is YENEEA. With V trimmed by 5 bases and J by 3 bases, 8 bases remained unmatched. The CDR3 is 16 residues long. The CDR3 loop reads CASSPGGLAEEETQYF. The DNA of the CDR3 is TGTGCCAGCAGCCCCGGGGGACTAGCGGAGGAAGAGACCCAGTACTTC.

The V call is TRBV4-2, the J call TRBJ1-4, with a possible D match to TRBD1 (5 bases). The CDR3 has 15 residues. V gave up 4 bases and J gave up 0 bases, with 9 bases separating them. Germline V gene lookup returns CDR1 LGHNA and CDR2 YNFKEQ. The CDR3 nucleotides read TGTGCCAGCAGCCTCCTGACAGCAACTAATGAAAAACTGTTTTTT. Residues: CASSLLTATNEKLFF.

The V call is TRBV10-3, the J call TRBJ1-1; no reliable D call. Per germline, CDR1 ENHRY and CDR2 SYGVKD. Between the trimmed V and J ends, which lost 0 bases and 1 base, there was a span of 6 bases. This CDR3 comprises 14 residues. The CDR3 loop reads CAISESGGNTEAFF. The CDR3 region has the DNA TGTGCCATCAGTGAGTCGGGAGGGAACACTGAAGCTTTCTTT.

The V gene is TRBV29-1, the J gene TRBJ2-3, with a weak D call TRBD1 (6 bases). Deletions cut 2 bases from V and 4 bases from J, with 10 bases between. The CDR3 is 13 amino acids. The V gene's germline CDR1 is SQVTM and CDR2 ANQGSEA. The CDR3 here is CSVENRAADTQYF. CDR3 nucleotides: TGCAGCGTTGAAAACAGGGCCGCAGATACGCAGTATTTT.

CDR3 nucleotide sequence: TGTGCCAGCAGCTGGGAGGTGTACGAGCAGTACTTC. This translates into CASSWEVYEQYF. This sequence joins TRBV7-9 and TRBJ2-7, with a weak D call TRBD2 (6 bases). The germline V gene has CDR1 SEHNR and CDR2 FQNEAQ (reference sequence). Trimming stripped 4 bases from V and 4 bases from J, with 8 bases between. The CDR3 runs 12 residues.

The V gene is TRBV30, the J gene TRBJ1-3; D is undetermined. The V gene lost 0 bases and the J gene lost 3 bases, with 6 bases spanning the gap. The CDR3 sequence is 13 residues long. Germline assignment: CDR1 GTSNPN and CDR2 SVGIG (reference sequence). The CDR3 bases are TGTGCCTGGAGTGTAACAAGTGGAAACACCATATATTTT. It specifies CAWSVTSGNTIYF.

The rearrangement joins TRBV7-8 to TRBJ2-2; D not resolved. Germline V gene lookup returns CDR1 SGHVS and CDR2 FQNEAQ. Trimming took off 5 bases at V and 7 bases at J, with 5 bases between the two ends. The CDR3 runs 11 residues. CDR3 nucleotide sequence: TGTGCCAGCAGCATTTACGGGGAGCTGTTTTTT. Amino acid sequence: CASSIYGELFF.

In this sample, this clone turned up once. The gene calls are TRBV29-1 and TRBJ2-2, with 11 nucleotides matching TRBD1. From germline, CDR1 is SQVTM and CDR2 ANQGSEA. The CDR3 has 14 amino acids. The trim removed 6 bases at V and 4 bases at J, leaving 4 bases unmatched. The CDR3 reads CSVWTGGPTGELFF. The CDR3 region has the DNA TGCAGCGTGTGGACAGGGGGCCCCACCGGGGAGCTGTTTTTT.

This chain joins TRBV5-4 and TRBJ1-4; TRBD1 matches at 10 bases. The CDR3 is made up of 16 amino acids. From germline, CDR1 is SGHNT and CDR2 YYREEE (reference sequence). After removal of 0 bases from V and 5 bases from J, the junction contained 4 bases not matched to a gene. The CDR3 region has the DNA TGTGCCAGCAGCTTGGGGGGGGGACAGGGGAATGAAAAACTGTTTTTT. Amino acid sequence: CASSLGGGQGNEKLFF.

The CDR3 nucleotides read TGTGCCAGCTCACTGGAACAGGGAGCCTATGGCTACACCTTC. Encoded protein: CASSLEQGAYGYTF. V is TRBV18 and J is TRBJ1-2, with D perhaps matching TRBD1 (6 bases). Per germline, CDR1 KGHSH and CDR2 LQKENI. The CDR3 totals 14 residues. Between the trimmed V and J ends, which lost 4 bases and 4 bases, there was a span of 13 bases.